This T cell receptor (beta chain) was profiled in a study of cytomegalovirus exposure and HLA in healthy donors. Per the germline V gene, CDR1 is LNHDA and CDR2 is SQIVND (reference sequence). V lost 5 bases and J lost 4, with 18 bases in between. The CDR3 spans 16 residues. The PCR ran on 60 Vbeta and 13 Jbeta primers. The data were produced by immunoSEQ multiplex PCR, yet TCRdb's version contains in-frame clones alone and is incomplete. The sample has over 75,000 clones; roughly a tenth are singletons. This clone was seen a few times. Its specificity is not known. Findings and limits, study-wide: A later analysis reportedly identified an Asian-associated ancestry cluster as carrying fewer N-insertions than the approximately 670-donor mean.

Sequencing input: PBMCs. V gene TRBV19 combines with J gene TRBJ2-1; maybe TRBD2 (6 bases). The clonotype comes from a man aged 45-65 years in good health and CMV-seropositive. The CDR3 region is CASSPQIAVIYNEQFF. Written as DNA, the CDR3 is TGTGCCAGTAGTCCCCAGATAGCGGTAATTTACAATGAGCAGTTCTTC. The variable domain in full, completed from reference TRBV19 and TRBJ2-1, reads DGGITQSPKYLFRKEGQNVTLSCEQNLNHDAMYWYRQDPGQGLRLIYYSQIVNDFQKGDIAEGYSVSREKKESFPLTVTSAQKNPTAFYLCASSPQIAVIYNEQFFGPGTRLTVL.